The 21 T cell receptor beta chains in this list originate from one sample, sequenced in a study of shared clonotypes between healthy human individuals. As defined, naive CD8 cells were CD45RO-negative and positively selected for CCR7, with terminally differentiated effector memory CD45RA+ cells excluded. Some clones are missing from TCRdb's copy, which holds only in-frame ones; the method was immunoSEQ multiplex PCR. Of roughly 2,000,000 clones listed, roughly 95% are singletons. Sequenced sample: naive CD8+ T cells sorted from blood. These receptors originate from a man younger than 35 in good health.

The CDR3, as DNA: TGTGCCAGCAGTCAGGGAACCGCCGAGCAGCCCCAGCATTTT. This codes for CASSQGTAEQPQHF. The genes are TRBV28 and TRBJ1-5; D is perhaps TRBD1 (5 bases). Trimming removed 5 bases at V and 7 bases at J, with 15 bases between. Germline lookup yields CDR1 MDHEN and CDR2 SYDVKM. This CDR3 has 14 amino acids.

The V gene is TRBV6-1, the J gene TRBJ1-2; 7 bases agree with TRBD1. CDR3 length: 13 amino acids. V lost 5 bases and J lost 9; bases outside the gene matches: 9. Germline values: CDR1 MNHNS, CDR2 SASEGT. In nucleotides, the CDR3 is TGTGCCAGCAGTTCCGCCGACAGGGAGAGCTACACCTTC. Protein: CASSSADRESYTF.

The chain employs TRBV7-9 and TRBJ2-3; TRBD2 matches at 10 bases. V lost 8 bases, J lost 1 base, and 0 bases stayed unmatched. The CDR3 loop spans 13 amino acids. Germline loops: CDR1 SEHNR, CDR2 FQNEAQ (reference sequence). This chain's CDR3 is CASLAGGTDTQYF. The DNA of the CDR3 is TGTGCCAGCCTAGCGGGGGGCACAGATACGCAGTATTTT.

This CDR3 reads CASSQESRSTDTQYF. CDR3 DNA: TGTGCCAGCAGCCAAGAAAGTCGAAGCACAGATACGCAGTATTTT. V usage is TRBV4-2 and J usage is TRBJ2-3; D remains ambiguous. With 0 bases removed from V and 0 bases from J, the gap between germline ends came to 7 bases. This CDR3 has 15 amino acids. CDR1 LGHNA and CDR2 YNFKEQ come from the germline V gene.

A single count supports this clone. This CDR3 is CASGGITSTNEKLFF. DNA for the CDR3: TGTGCCAGCGGTGGAATCACATCAACTAATGAAAAACTGTTTTTT. The rearrangement joins TRBV2 to TRBJ1-4; D ambiguous. Germline values: CDR1 SNHLY, CDR2 FYNNEI. The CDR3 is 15 amino acids. Trimming removed 8 bases at V and 0 bases at J, with 13 bases between.

On this clone: This sample also contains other DNA sequences that code for the same CDR3. This chain joins TRBV7-9 and TRBJ1-1, with 8 bases lining up with TRBD1. There are 15 residues in the CDR3. V shed 0 bases, J shed 4 bases, and the junction held 4 bases outside the gene matches. The germline CDR1 and CDR2 sequences are SEHNR and FQNEAQ (reference sequence). The CDR3 region has the DNA TGTGCCAGCAGCTTAGCGCAGGGGGCCGGCACTGAAGCTTTCTTT. Its translation is CASSLAQGAGTEAFF.

In DNA, the CDR3 is TGTGCCAGCAGCGTAGAACGGGACCTCAATTCACCCCTCCACTTT. Protein: CASSVERDLNSPLHF. The rearrangement links TRBV9 to TRBJ1-6; D is perhaps TRBD1 (5 bases). The germline V gene has CDR1 SGDLS and CDR2 YYNGEE. Trimming took 0 bases from V and 7 from J, leaving 11 bases between them. The CDR3 sequence is 15 residues long.

The chain couples TRBV5-6 to TRBJ2-7; tentative D call: TRBD2 (5 bases). The CDR3 covers 16 residues. Trimming shortened V by 0 bases and J by 6 bases, and 19 bases separated the two germline ends. Germline loops: CDR1 SGHDT, CDR2 YYEEEE. The CDR3 region is CASSLEEGRGTGEQYF. In DNA form, the CDR3 reads TGTGCCAGCAGCTTGGAGGAAGGACGGGGTACGGGCGAGCAGTACTTC.

The chain joins TRBV4-1 to TRBJ2-2; possibly TRBD1 for D (6 bases). Between the trimmed V and J ends, which lost 4 bases and 0 bases, there was a span of 9 bases. Germline V lookup: CDR1 MGHRA, CDR2 YSYEKL. The CDR3 is made up of 15 amino acids. The CDR3 DNA reads TGCGCCAGCAGCCCGGACAGCGCGAACACCGGGGAGCTGTTTTTT. Translated, it gives CASSPDSANTGELFF.

The V call is TRBV7-2, the J call TRBJ2-7; the D is unclear. Germline CDR1 is SGHTA and CDR2 is FQGNSA. The CDR3 runs 19 residues. Trimming took off 1 base at V and 2 bases at J, with 24 bases between the two ends. The CDR3 here is CASSLVWREDQSNPYEQYF. The CDR3 DNA reads as TGTGCCAGCAGCTTAGTTTGGAGAGAGGACCAAAGCAACCCCTACGAGCAGTACTTC.

The chain carries TRBV27 and TRBJ2-7, with 12 positions matching TRBD2. Per the germline V gene, CDR1 is MNHEY and CDR2 is SMNVEV (reference sequence). J lost 7 bases, V lost 4 bases, and 11 bases had no gene match. This CDR3 has 16 residues. The CDR3 loop is CASSSTSGGPYAEQYF. The CDR3 nucleotides read TGTGCCAGCAGTTCGACTAGCGGGGGCCCATACGCGGAGCAGTACTTC.

This chain joins TRBV27 and TRBJ2-7; 10 bases line up with TRBD1. Germline-derived CDR1 and CDR2 are MNHEY and SMNVEV (reference sequence). The V segment lost 5 bases and the J segment 4 bases; nucleotides outside the gene matches: 11. The CDR3 consists of 16 residues. Here the CDR3 DNA reads TGTGCCAGCAGTAACATCCGGGACAGGGGATATTACGAGCAGTACTTC. It codes for CASSNIRDRGYYEQYF.

As regards this clone: The same CDR3 also results from other DNA sequences found in this sample. This sequence joins TRBV19 and TRBJ2-7; tentative D call: TRBD2 (5 bases). Germline V CDR1 and CDR2: LNHDA, SQIVND (reference sequence). V was shortened by 3 bases and J by 3 bases, with 9 bases between the two germline ends. This CDR3 region has 13 residues. In nucleotides, the CDR3 is TGTGCCAGTAGTATTTCCGGGGTCTACGAGCAGTACTTC. Its protein product is CASSISGVYEQYF.

The chain recombines TRBV7-9 with TRBJ2-5; 10 bases agree with TRBD2. The V and J ends lost 1 base and 1 base, in that order; junction bases with no gene match: 6. The V gene's germline CDR1 is SEHNR and CDR2 FQNEAQ (reference sequence). The CDR3 is 17 amino acids. The CDR3 DNA reads as TGTGCCAGCAGCTTAGTCGGAGCGGGAGGGGCCCAAGAGACCCAGTACTTC. Translation: CASSLVGAGGAQETQYF.

V and J are TRBV6-5 and TRBJ1-2, with 10 bases lining up with TRBD1. The CDR3 is made up of 13 amino acids. J was trimmed by 7 bases and V by 5 bases; bases with no gene match: 4. Germline V gene sequence: CDR1 MNHEY, CDR2 SVGAGI. The CDR3 reads CASSAGTGVGYTF. The CDR3 region has the DNA TGTGCCAGCAGTGCGGGGACAGGGGTTGGCTACACCTTC.

The chain recombines TRBV5-4 with TRBJ2-7; D is ambiguous. CDR3 size: 14 residues. V gave up 5 bases and J gave up 2 bases, with 14 bases separating them. CDR1 is SGHNT, CDR2 YYREEE, per germline (reference sequence). The CDR3 sequence is CASSSYVGTYEQYF. CDR3 DNA sequence: TGTGCCAGCAGTTCCTATGTAGGGACCTACGAGCAGTACTTC. Complete variable domain (other parts from reference TRBV5-4 and TRBJ2-7): ETGVTQSPTHLIKTRGQQVTLRCSSQSGHNTVSWYQQALGQGPQFIFQYYREEENGRGNFPPRFSGLQFPNYSSELNVNALELDDSALYLCASSSYVGTYEQYFGPGTRLTVT.

This chain connects TRBV30 to TRBJ2-7, with TRBD2 as a possible D gene (6 bases). The CDR3 is 11 amino acids. The V gene lost 5 bases and the J gene lost 6 bases, with 11 bases spanning the gap. Germline CDR1 reads GTSNPN; CDR2 reads SVGIG (reference sequence). This chain's CDR3 is CAWAGGSEQYF. The CDR3 DNA reads TGTGCCTGGGCAGGAGGGTCCGAGCAGTACTTC.

The chain recombines TRBV27 with TRBJ1-1; tentatively, D is TRBD1 (5 bases). Germline V gene data show CDR1 as MNHEY and CDR2 as SMNVEV (reference sequence). The V end lost 3 bases, the J end lost 7 bases, and 9 bases lay between the germline ends. The CDR3 covers 12 residues. In DNA, the CDR3 is TGTGCCAGCAGTTTGAGGAGGGGTGAAGCTTTCTTT. It encodes CASSLRRGEAFF.

This chain joins TRBV6-6 and TRBJ2-1; 10 bases align to TRBD2. CDR1 is MNHNY, CDR2 SVGAGI, per germline (reference sequence). CDR3 length: 15 residues. The V gene end was trimmed by 5 bases and the J gene end by 5 bases; junction bases not matched to a gene: 6. CDR3 DNA: TGTGCCAGCAGTCCAACTAGCGGGACCGACAATGAGCAGTTCTTC. This translates into CASSPTSGTDNEQFF.

This rearrangement joins TRBV4-1 to TRBJ1-2; D might be TRBD1 (6 bases). The CDR3 is 15 residues long. V was clipped by 4 bases and J by 0 bases, with 12 bases between them. The V gene's germline CDR1 is MGHRA and CDR2 YSYEKL. CDR3 amino acids: CASSLGGTSNYGYTF. The CDR3, as DNA: TGCGCCAGCAGCCTTGGAGGGACATCTAACTATGGCTACACCTTC.

V and J are TRBV27 and TRBJ1-5; D is undetermined. The CDR3 is 14 residues long. Trimming took 6 bases from V and 9 from J, leaving 18 bases between them. CDR1 MNHEY and CDR2 SMNVEV come from the germline V gene (reference sequence). CDR3: CASRLYPRGGPQHF. The CDR3 DNA is TGTGCCAGCAGACTCTATCCCCGAGGTGGGCCCCAGCATTTT.